The following is a T cell receptor beta chain sequence with its context. The antigen is undetermined. These data belong to a study of CD8 T cells in Susac syndrome. The authors sequenced TCR beta from blood CD8+ and CD4+ T cells. It was negative isolation that provided the CD8+ and CD4+ T cells, whereas TEMRA cells were enriched by FACS. Random hexamers were used to reverse transcribe about 0.45 to 1 ug of RNA. TCR beta CDR3 was amplified by immunoSEQ multiplex PCR. This amplification extended across 54 Vbeta and 13 Jbeta segments. Using its own MiXCR run on the immunoSEQ multiplex PCR reads, TCRdb lists one record per CDR3 protein. Among 25,000 to 30,000 distinct CDR3 sequences listed, 94% were seen once. Study results and caveats: The study acknowledged a relatively small number of individuals in its TCR sequencing and HLA analysis.

Germline assignment: CDR1 MNHEY and CDR2 SVGEGT. The CDR3 has 15 amino acids. V dropped 4 bases and J dropped 6; count of bases not matched to a gene: 4. The receptor was derived from a human donor in good health. The chain carries TRBV6-2 or TRBV6-3 and TRBJ2-3, with 13 bases fitting TRBD2. Sequencing was performed on CD8+ T cells from PBMCs. The CDR3 sequence is CASSSGTSGVDTQYF. CDR3 DNA: TGTGCCAGCAGTTCTGGGACTAGCGGGGTTGATACGCAGTATTTT.